The 10 T cell receptor beta chains below come from one sample, sequenced in a study of T cell responses to AZD1222 COVID-19 vaccine (dated by TCRdb to the early 2020s). The library relied on the immunoSEQ multiplex PCR assay. TCRdb carries this immuneACCESS record with in-frame sequences only. Its versions omit some clonotypes, under half of them owing to an unresolved V gene in the studies checked, with the rest unexplained. A total of roughly 93,000 clones appear in this sample, roughly 90% of them only once. The top ten hold approximately 27% of the sample. This specimen's time point label, per the study, means: baseline before first vaccination. Source: peripheral blood, taken on day 0 of AZD1222 vaccination. The receptors stem from an adult in good health.

This CDR3 is CASSLDFFVRTEAFF. CDR3 coding DNA: TGTGCCAGCAGCTTAGATTTTTTTGTCCGCACTGAAGCTTTCTTT. The V and J genes are TRBV7-2 and TRBJ1-1; no clear D gene. Germline values: CDR1 SGHTA, CDR2 FQGNSA. The CDR3 sequence is 15 residues long. The V gene lost 1 base and the J gene lost 4 bases, with 13 bases spanning the gap.

This chain links TRBV3-1 (or the pseudogene TRBV3-2) with TRBJ2-7, with 10 positions matching TRBD2. V shed 1 base and J 3 bases; nucleotides not matched to a gene: 6. This CDR3 comprises 16 residues. Germline CDR1 is LGHDT and CDR2 is YNNKEL (reference sequence). The DNA for the CDR3 is TGTGCCAGCAGCCAAGCTACTCAGCGGGGGGGCTACGAGCAGTACTTC. Translation: CASSQATQRGGYEQYF.

V and J are TRBV6-6 and TRBJ2-3; D remains unclear. CDR3 size: 12 residues. Trimming cost V 6 bases and J 3 bases, with 7 bases left between them. Germline assignment: CDR1 MNHNY and CDR2 SVGAGI (reference sequence). The CDR3 is CASSKSTDTQYF. CDR3 in DNA: TGTGCCAGCAGCAAATCGACAGATACGCAGTATTTT.

The chain links TRBV19 to TRBJ2-2; 11 bases are a match to TRBD2. Germline V gene lookup returns CDR1 LNHDA and CDR2 SQIVND (reference sequence). The CDR3 has 16 amino acids. The junction had 11 bases not matched to a gene; V was cut back by 10 bases and J by 4 bases. CDR3 DNA sequence: TGTGCCACCTACCCGTCGGGACTAGCGGTCACCGGGGAGCTGTTTTTT. As protein: CATYPSGLAVTGELFF. The whole variable domain, filled in from reference TRBV19 and TRBJ2-2, reads DGGITQSPKYLFRKEGQNVTLSCEQNLNHDAMYWYRQDPGQGLRLIYYSQIVNDFQKGDIAEGYSVSREKKESFPLTVTSAQKNPTAFYLCATYPSGLAVTGELFFGEGSRLTVL.

The chain combines TRBV19 with TRBJ2-5; 11 positions agree with TRBD1. Germline CDR1 reads LNHDA; CDR2 reads SQIVND (reference sequence). Losses at the gene ends were 6 bases for V and 4 bases for J; bases not matched to a gene: 7. The CDR3 consists of 15 residues. This CDR3 reads CASRPRTGGTETQYF. CDR3 sequence (DNA): TGTGCCAGTAGACCCAGGACAGGGGGCACAGAGACCCAGTACTTC.

The V and J genes are TRBV5-8 and TRBJ2-2; weak D call: TRBD1 (5 bases). Germline CDR1 SGHTS, CDR2 YDEGEE. V was shortened by 4 bases and J by 0 bases, with 13 bases between the two germline ends. The CDR3 has 16 residues. The CDR3 nucleotides are TGTGCCAGCAGCATGGGGCACTCGACGAACACCGGGGAGCTGTTTTTT. Protein sequence: CASSMGHSTNTGELFF.

The gene calls are TRBV28 and TRBJ2-7; 7 bases align to TRBD2. V was pared by 8 bases and J by 2 bases, with 9 bases of the junction left unmatched. Germline V lookup: CDR1 MDHEN, CDR2 SYDVKM. There are 14 residues in the CDR3. The CDR3 DNA reads as TGTGCCAGCTACTCTAGCGGCTCTGCCTACGAGCAGTACTTC. The encoded protein is CASYSSGSAYEQYF.

This clone was seen a handful of times. In the same sample, other DNA sequences code for this CDR3. The chain links TRBV14 to TRBJ1-1, with 7 bases that match TRBD1. The CDR3 runs 14 residues. CDR1 and CDR2 from the germline V gene are SGHDN and FVKESK. After removal of 4 bases from V and 4 bases from J, the junction contained 6 bases not matched to a gene. Here the CDR3 reads CASSRQGGSTEAFF. The DNA of the CDR3 is TGTGCCAGCAGCCGACAGGGAGGTAGCACTGAAGCTTTCTTT.

The V gene is TRBV21-1, the J gene TRBJ2-1. TRBV21-1 is reported as a pseudogene. There are 11 residues in the CDR3. Written as DNA, the CDR3 is TGTGCCAGCATGGGGGCGGTCGGGAGGTTCTTC. As protein: CASMGAVGRFF.

This clone was seen a handful of times. V usage is TRBV14 and J usage is TRBJ1-1; D is unclear. V was trimmed by 3 bases and J by 5 bases, leaving 7 bases between them. The CDR3 runs 12 residues. Per germline, CDR1 SGHDN and CDR2 FVKESK. The CDR3 nucleotides read TGTGCCAGCAGCCAGTTGGGGACTGAAGCTTTCTTT. Protein: CASSQLGTEAFF.